This TCR beta chain is from a study of cytomegalovirus exposure and HLA in healthy donors. Overall study findings and caveats: In an earlier analysis, about 87% or about 30%: the productive usage of most TCR beta V segments. Specific recognition of CMV antigens was confirmed in vitro for a few chains (all CMV-associated).

PCR amplification relied on 60 Vbeta primers (plus 13 Jbeta primers). Original handling: It was a later analysis that counted tens of millions of unique TCR beta chains, of which approximately 11 million were shared. Libraries were prepared by immunoSEQ multiplex PCR; TCRdb keeps only in-frame clonotypes and omits some of them. From that table come the V and J calls and clone size; the DNA was used to work out D and trimming. Of roughly 120,000 clones in the sample, less than 85% were seen once. The V and J ends lost 5 bases and 1 base respectively, with 14 bases between them. The V gene's germline CDR1 is SGHTA and CDR2 FQGTGA. The CDR3 has 15 amino acids. As concerns this clone: Its cognate antigen is unknown.

V usage is TRBV7-3 and J usage is TRBJ1-1; a weak D match, TRBD1 (5 bases). The source is a woman aged 35 to 49 in good health and CMV-seronegative. The sequenced sample consisted of PBMCs. CDR3 nucleotides: TGTGCCAGCAGCCCAACGGGGGTTGGGAACACTGAAGCTTTCTTT. Translating gives CASSPTGVGNTEAFF.